Listed below are T cell receptor beta chains from one sample, sequenced in a study of cytotoxic CD8 clonotypes in ibrutinib-treated CLL. Sequencing was performed with immunoSEQ multiplex PCR; in TCRdb, only in-frame clones are kept and a portion is missing. Of fewer than 300,000 clones listed, around 76% are singletons. The sequencing used PBMCs, collected at disease progression, from a patient treated with ibrutinib. These receptors were collected from a human donor with chronic lymphocytic leukemia. Each CDR3 is given with its conserved first and last residue. D genes are given only for firm matches. Not all rows give a size; the values are once, few, many and, for expanded clones, a class.

D gene	clone size	V gene	J gene	CDR3 protein	CDR3 DNA
TRBD2	few	TRBV10-3	TRBJ2-1	CAISVLGLAPSSYNEQFF	TGTGCCATCAGTGTACTGGGACTAGCCCCGAGCTCCTACAATGAGCAGTTCTTC
-	-	TRBV29-1	TRBJ2-1	CSGDDRLDPQEQFF	TGCAGCGGAGACGACAGGCTCGATCCCCAAGAGCAGTTCTTC
TRBD2	-	TRBV5-1	TRBJ2-7	CASSPGTSGRGYEQYF	TGCGCCAGCAGCCCCGGGACTAGCGGGAGGGGTTACGAGCAGTACTTC
-	few	TRBV10-3	TRBJ1-2	CAISESKYGYTF	TGTGCCATCAGTGAGTCGAAGTATGGCTACACCTTC
-	-	TRBV29-1	TRBJ2-7	CSVERGQPYEQYF	TGCAGCGTTGAGAGGGGACAACCCTACGAGCAGTACTTC
TRBD2	-	TRBV5-5	TRBJ2-7	CASSLLGGIYEQYF	TGTGCCAGCAGCTTGCTGGGGGGGATCTACGAGCAGTACTTC
-	-	TRBV15	TRBJ2-6	CATSRGGANVLTF	TGTGCCACCAGCAGAGGTGGGGCCAACGTCCTGACTTTC
-	-	TRBV28	TRBJ2-7	CASRPLRGWGEQYF	TGTGCCAGCAGGCCCCTGCGCGGGTGGGGCGAGCAGTACTTC
TRBD1	few	TRBV4-1	TRBJ2-1	CASSQEHRGSNEQFF	TGCGCCAGCAGCCAAGAACACAGGGGGTCTAATGAGCAGTTCTTC
-	-	TRBV6-5	TRBJ2-7	CASSYSKFDGTYEQYF	TGTGCCAGCAGTTACTCGAAGTTTGATGGAACCTACGAGCAGTACTTC
-	-	TRBV11-2	TRBJ2-5	CASCQLTRGQETQYF	TGTGCCAGCTGTCAACTAACCCGCGGACAAGAGACCCAGTACTTC
-	-	TRBV29-1	TRBJ1-1	CSVEVWGEAFF	TGCAGCGTTGAAGTGTGGGGGGAAGCTTTCTTT
-	-	TRBV11-2	TRBJ2-3	CASSSEGQPTDTQYF	TGTGCCAGCAGCTCGGAGGGGCAACCCACAGATACGCAGTATTTT
-	once	TRBV7-9	TRBJ2-5	CASNFGETQYF	TGTGCCAGCAACTTCGGGGAGACCCAGTACTTC
TRBD1	-	TRBV7-3	TRBJ2-7	CASSPGQGYPEQYF	TGTGCCAGCAGTCCAGGACAGGGGTACCCCGAGCAGTACTTC
-	-	TRBV6-5	TRBJ2-1	CASSYSRRLNEQFF	TGTGCCAGCAGTTACTCGAGGAGGCTTAATGAGCAGTTCTTC
TRBD2	-	TRBV30	TRBJ2-5	CAWSVLLAGTEQETQYF	TGTGCCTGGAGTGTACTACTAGCGGGCACGGAACAAGAGACCCAGTACTTC
-	-	TRBV29-1	TRBJ2-3	CSVASTDTQYF	TGCAGCGTTGCTAGCACAGATACGCAGTATTTT
TRBD1	-	TRBV13	TRBJ2-1	CASSFRGQGLNEQFF	TGTGCCAGCAGCTTCCGGGGACAGGGGCTCAATGAGCAGTTCTTC
TRBD2	-	TRBV6-6	TRBJ2-5	CASSPTSVETQYF	TGTGCCAGCAGTCCCACTAGCGTAGAGACCCAGTACTTC
TRBD2	-	TRBV28	TRBJ2-7	CASSLSGTSGSYEQYF	TGTGCCAGCAGCCTCTCTGGGACTAGCGGTTCCTACGAGCAGTACTTC
-	-	TRBV5-6	TRBJ2-2	CASSLGPLYVPGELFF	TGTGCCAGCAGCTTGGGGCCCCTGTACGTCCCCGGGGAGCTGTTTTTT
TRBD1	-	TRBV27	TRBJ2-6	CASSSRRGPGANVLTF	TGTGCCAGCAGTTCCCGCAGGGGGCCTGGGGCCAACGTCCTGACTTTC
-	-	TRBV28	TRBJ1-2	CASSLGGGLRGYTF	TGTGCCAGCAGTTTAGGGGGCGGGTTGAGGGGCTACACCTTC
TRBD2	-	TRBV6-1	TRBJ2-1	CASRGGFSEQFF	TGTGCCAGCAGGGGGGGGTTCAGTGAGCAGTTCTTC
-	few	TRBV29-1	TRBJ2-4	CSVENENIQYF	TGCAGCGTTGAAAACGAAAACATTCAGTACTTC
-	once	TRBV25-1	TRBJ2-7	CASSEYGNYEQYF	TGTGCCAGCAGTGAATATGGGAACTACGAGCAGTACTTC
-	few	TRBV7-9	TRBJ1-6	CASSLATAAGSLPLHF	TGTGCCAGCAGCTTAGCGACGGCGGCAGGAAGCCTTCCCCTCCACTTT
TRBD1	-	TRBV28	TRBJ1-5	CASSSSRGDQPQHF	TGTGCCAGCAGTTCCTCCAGGGGGGATCAGCCCCAGCATTTT
TRBD1	-	TRBV19	TRBJ1-6	CASSPPGQFNSPLHF	TGTGCCAGTAGTCCTCCGGGACAGTTTAATTCACCCCTCCACTTT
TRBD1	-	TRBV4-3	TRBJ1-2	CASSRRTGGGGNYGYTF	TGCGCCAGCAGCCGTAGGACAGGGGGCGGGGGAAACTATGGCTACACCTTC
-	-	TRBV21-1	TRBJ2-3	CASSKVADIPYDTQYF	TGTGCCAGCAGCAAAGTAGCGGACATCCCATATGATACGCAGTATTTT
-	-	TRBV5-6	TRBJ2-3	CASSLVVRSTDTQYF	TGTGCCAGCAGCTTAGTGGTCCGCAGCACAGATACGCAGTATTTT
-	-	TRBV28	TRBJ1-5	CASSSGMSGNQPQHF	TGTGCCAGCAGTTCCGGGATGTCCGGCAATCAGCCCCAGCATTTT
-	-	TRBV5-1	TRBJ2-2	CASSLDPSRSGGELFF	TGCGCCAGCAGCTTGGATCCCTCCCGGTCGGGCGGGGAGCTGTTTTTT
TRBD2	-	TRBV11-2	TRBJ2-2	CASSPDYWGLATNTGELFF	TGTGCCAGCAGCCCGGATTACTGGGGACTAGCCACAAACACCGGGGAGCTGTTTTTT
-	-	TRBV11-2	TRBJ1-3	CASSRGWGNTIYF	TGTGCCAGCAGCCGGGGATGGGGAAACACCATATATTTT
-	-	TRBV25-1	TRBJ2-1	CASSDTRAYDNEQFF	TGTGCCAGCAGTGATACCAGGGCCTATGACAATGAGCAGTTCTTC
-	-	TRBV11-1	TRBJ2-1	CASSFHYLNYNEQFF	TGTGCCAGCAGCTTTCATTATCTCAACTACAATGAGCAGTTCTTC
-	-	TRBV7-6	TRBJ2-5	CASRQTGWGETQYF	TGTGCCAGCAGACAAACAGGGTGGGGGGAGACCCAGTACTTC